The sequence of this T cell receptor beta chain was determined in a study of blood T cell repertoires in COVID-19. Looking at the study overall: There were acute and convalescent COVID-19 samples, and they came from the United States, Italy and Spain.

Data came from immunoSEQ multiplex PCR; TCRdb stores just in-frame clones and leaves some out. This table has around 120,000 clones, around 90% appearing once. Sequenced: peripheral blood. The clonotype originates from a human donor in a cohort sampled during active COVID-19.

The CDR3 region is CATSSGTGSSYNEQFF. CDR3 coding DNA: TGTGCCACCAGCAGTGGGACAGGGAGCTCCTACAATGAGCAGTTCTTC. This chain joins TRBV15 and TRBJ2-1; TRBD1 matches 9 bases. V lost 3 bases, J lost 0 bases, and 3 bases stayed unmatched. Germline-derived CDR1 and CDR2 are LNHNV and YYDKDF (reference sequence). This CDR3 is built from 16 residues.